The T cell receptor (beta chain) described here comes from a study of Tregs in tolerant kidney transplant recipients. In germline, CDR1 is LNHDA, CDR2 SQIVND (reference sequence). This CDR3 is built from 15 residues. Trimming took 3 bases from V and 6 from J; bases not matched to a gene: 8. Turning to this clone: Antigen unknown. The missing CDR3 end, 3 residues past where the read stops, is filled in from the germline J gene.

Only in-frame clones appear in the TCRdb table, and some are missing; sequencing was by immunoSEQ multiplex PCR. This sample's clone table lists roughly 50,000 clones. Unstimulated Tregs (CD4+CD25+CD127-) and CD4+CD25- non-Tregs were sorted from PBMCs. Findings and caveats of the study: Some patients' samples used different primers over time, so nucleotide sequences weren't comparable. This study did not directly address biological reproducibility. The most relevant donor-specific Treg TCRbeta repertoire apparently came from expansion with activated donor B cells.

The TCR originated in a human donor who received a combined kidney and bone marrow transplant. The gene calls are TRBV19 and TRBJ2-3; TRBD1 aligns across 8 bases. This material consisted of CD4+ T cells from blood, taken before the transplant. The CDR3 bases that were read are TGTGCCAGTAGTATTCGGGCAGGGGGCATGGATACG. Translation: CASSIRAGGMDT. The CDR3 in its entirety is CASSIRAGGMDTQYF.